The T cell receptor (beta chain) described here comes from a study of T-cell reconstitution after alpha-beta-depleted transplantation in children (dated by TCRdb to between 2015 and 2016). Turning to the overall study: The study quantitatively tracked T-cell immune reconstitution after TCRalphabeta/CD19-depleted allogeneic hematopoietic cell transplantation in children using TCR repertoire profiling.

Libraries were built with PCR. The data were produced on an Illumina HiSeq 2500. TCR libraries were prepared with molecular barcoding, using unique molecular identifiers to normalize TCRbeta repertoire quantification. Clones were called with MiXCR by TCRdb after fastp trimmed the public reads at Q25, and only in-frame beta chains were retained. Each entry is one CDR3 protein sequence, shown with its most common DNA and genes. This sample holds some 500,000 distinct CDR3 sequences; 30% to 35% were observed only once. 2% to 2.5% of the sample lies in the top ten. About this clonotype itself: It lacks a known antigen. Base qualities were left out, and no much larger clone turns up one base away.

At the junction V is shortened by 0 bases and J by 0 bases, with 10 bases in between. From the cysteine up to the valine, the CDR3 has a length of 15 residues. The retained sequence is limited to the CDR3, 45 bases, with the frame set at the first base. Per the germline V gene (reference sequence), SGHNT is the CDR1 and YYREEE is the CDR2. The source of this sequence is a human donor who donated a stem cell graft to a child with aplastic anemia. The chain employs TRBV5-4 and TRBJ2-7; a weak D assignment points to TRBD1 (6 bases agree). Material: PBMCs from the stem cell graft donor, obtained from the stem cell graft. The DNA sequence is TGTGCCAGCAGCTTGGACTCGACAGGCTCCTACGAGCAGTACGTC. Its product reads: CASSLDSTGSYEQYV.